Below, 11 T cell receptor beta chains from the same sample are listed, as sequenced in a study of T cell responses to AZD1222 COVID-19 vaccine. Produced via immunoSEQ multiplex PCR; TCRdb's table is partial and in-frame only. The table records about 150,000 clones, around 93% of them present only once. The material sequenced was peripheral blood, taken on day 0 of AZD1222 vaccination. Receptors originate from an adult in good health.

The chain recombines TRBV2 with TRBJ1-2; D gene ambiguous. CDR3 length equals 11 residues. Trimming shortened V by 6 bases and J by 4 bases, and 6 bases separated the two germline ends. Germline V gives CDR1 SNHLY, CDR2 FYNNEI. For the CDR3, the DNA is TGTGCCAGCAGGGGAGGCTATGGCTACACCTTC. This translates into CASRGGYGYTF.

The chain joins TRBV2 to TRBJ2-1; unclear D gene. There are 12 residues in the CDR3. Germline V gene lookup returns CDR1 SNHLY and CDR2 FYNNEI. Deletions cut 2 bases from V and 10 bases from J, with 9 bases between. Written as DNA, the CDR3 is TGTGCCAGCAGTGAACTAGTTCGGGAGCAGTTCTTC. This gives the protein CASSELVREQFF.

The chain couples TRBV20-1 to TRBJ2-1, with 11 bases identical to TRBD2. There are 11 residues in the CDR3. Germline V CDR1 and CDR2: DFQATT, SNEGSKA (reference sequence). The V and J ends lost 2 bases and 16 bases, in that order; junction bases with no gene match: 4. CDR3 DNA: TGCAGTGCTAGAACTAGCGGGAGTCAATTCTTC. This sequence encodes CSARTSGSQFF.

The chain combines TRBV6-5 with TRBJ2-5; a weak D match, TRBD2 (5 bases). The V end lost 3 bases, the J end lost 5 bases, and 19 bases lay between the germline ends. This CDR3 spans 16 amino acids. CDR1 is MNHEY, CDR2 SVGAGI, per germline. The CDR3 region is CASSYVPGQGLETQYF. CDR3 bases: TGTGCCAGCAGTTATGTGCCCGGGCAAGGACTGGAGACCCAGTACTTC.

CDR3 nucleotide sequence: TGTGCCAGCAGTGAAGCGCTTTATAGGGGGCGCGACTATGGCTACACCTTC. This gives the protein CASSEALYRGRDYGYTF. The genes are TRBV2 and TRBJ1-2; TRBD1 matches 7 bases. Germline CDR1 is SNHLY and CDR2 is FYNNEI. The CDR3 length is 17 residues. V was clipped by 0 bases and J by 3 bases; unmatched bases: 10.

The chain couples TRBV6-5 to TRBJ1-2, with a possible D match to TRBD1 (6 bases). Germline V lookup: CDR1 MNHEY, CDR2 SVGAGI. This CDR3 region has 15 residues. Trimming shortened V by 8 bases and J by 0 bases, and 16 bases separated the two germline ends. CDR3 coding DNA: TGTGCCAGCTCATCCAGGGAGGGGGCTAACTATGGCTACACCTTC. This sequence encodes CASSSREGANYGYTF.

This clone was detected only once. The rearrangement joins TRBV12-3 or TRBV12-4 to TRBJ1-2, with D unresolved. This CDR3 comprises 11 residues. The V gene lost 6 bases and the J gene lost 4 bases, with 6 bases spanning the gap. The CDR3 DNA reads as TGTGCCAGCAGCCAAGGCTATGGCTACACCTTC. It is translated as CASSQGYGYTF.

The chain carries TRBV7-2 and TRBJ2-3, with 7 bases fitting TRBD2. V was clipped by 5 bases and J by 6 bases; unmatched bases: 14. This CDR3 has 16 amino acids. Germline loops: CDR1 SGHTA, CDR2 FQGNSA. CDR3 in DNA: TGTGCCAGCAGCACGGGGCCTAGCGGACTCTTGGATACGCAGTATTTT. Amino acid sequence: CASSTGPSGLLDTQYF.

The chain joins TRBV4-1 to TRBJ1-1; D unresolved. Trimming took off 0 bases at V and 7 bases at J, with 12 bases between the two ends. CDR3 size: 14 residues. Germline-derived CDR1 and CDR2 are MGHRA and YSYEKL. CDR3 nucleotide sequence: TGCGCCAGCAGCCAAGATCCGGGTGTGGATGAAGCTTTCTTT. Protein: CASSQDPGVDEAFF.

Concerning this clone itself: Mismatch with germline at one junction end may stem from a read error. Different DNA sequences within this sample yield the same CDR3. This rearrangement joins TRBV12-3 or TRBV12-4 to TRBJ1-6; D not certain. The CDR3 has 13 amino acids. The CDR3 DNA follows: TGTGCCAGCAAGGTGGTTTTTCGTTCACCTCTCCACTTT. It is translated as CASKVVFRSPLHF.

The chain combines TRBV9 with TRBJ2-7; D ambiguous. The length of the CDR3 is 13 residues. Germline V gene sequence: CDR1 SGDLS, CDR2 YYNGEE. Trimming took 7 bases from V and 2 from J, leaving 13 bases between them. CDR3 region: CASYQKGTYEQYF. DNA for the CDR3: TGTGCCAGCTACCAGAAGGGCACCTACGAGCAGTACTTC.